This is a list of T cell receptor beta chains from one sample in a study of blood T cell repertoires in COVID-19. TCRdb keeps only in-frame clones here, not all; method: immunoSEQ multiplex PCR. The data contain around 250,000 clones, 86% of them singletons. Sequenced input: PBMCs or T cells enriched from blood (not recorded which). The receptors were gathered from a woman between 45 and 65 years old who had recovered from COVID-19. The CDR3 runs from the conserved cysteine through the conserved F or W. The D gene is left open where the match is weak. Only part of the rows carry a size: once, few, many, or a class if the clone is expanded.

abundance | d_gene | j_gene | v_gene | CDR3aa | CDR3nt
NA | NA | TRBJ1-4 | TRBV7-6 | CASSLGNPAQLNEKLFF | TGTGCCAGCAGCTTAGGGAATCCGGCACAGCTTAATGAAAAACTGTTTTTT
NA | NA | TRBJ1-2 | TRBV6-5 | CASRPSGGGGFGYTF | TGTGCCAGCAGGCCTAGCGGCGGAGGTGGTTTTGGCTACACCTTC
few | NA | TRBJ2-6 | TRBV7-9 | CASSLQGTGANVLTF | TGTGCCAGCAGCTTACAGGGGACTGGGGCCAACGTCCTGACTTTC
NA | NA | TRBJ2-7 | TRBV4-3 | CASSQEWTVPYEQYF | TGCGCCAGCAGCCAAGAATGGACAGTCCCCTACGAGCAGTACTTC
NA | TRBD1 | TRBJ1-2 | TRBV9 | CASSARAGTGWIKGGYTF | TGTGCCAGCAGCGCAAGGGCTGGGACAGGGTGGATAAAAGGGGGCTACACCTTC
NA | NA | TRBJ1-1 | TRBV19 | CASSIRLSGVATTEAFF | TGTGCCAGTAGTATAAGGCTTTCAGGGGTCGCCACCACTGAAGCTTTCTTT
NA | NA | TRBJ2-1 | TRBV6-1 | CASSESGLSYNEQFF | TGTGCCAGCAGTGAATCAGGGTTGTCCTACAATGAGCAGTTCTTC
NA | NA | TRBJ1-3 | TRBV18 | CASSPTSGNTIYF | TGTGCCAGCTCACCAACATCTGGAAACACCATATATTTT
NA | TRBD1 | TRBJ1-2 | TRBV19 | CATTGQGANYGYTF | TGTGCCACCACAGGACAGGGAGCTAACTATGGCTACACCTTC
NA | NA | TRBJ1-4 | TRBV29-1 | CSVIGGTTNEKLFF | TGCAGCGTCATAGGGGGAACAACTAATGAAAAACTGTTTTTT
NA | TRBD1 | TRBJ2-7 | TRBV7-6 | CASSLRGTGGYEQYF | TGTGCCAGCAGCTTACGTGGGACAGGGGGCTACGAGCAGTACTTC
NA | TRBD1 | TRBJ1-2 | TRBV5-6 | CASTYLIQGLVYGYTF | TGTGCCAGCACATACCTCATACAGGGGTTAGTCTATGGCTACACCTTC
NA | NA | TRBJ1-2 | TRBV2 | CASRALGGSYGYTF | TGTGCCAGCAGAGCGCTAGGAGGGTCCTATGGCTACACCTTC
once | TRBD1 | TRBJ2-1 | TRBV7-3 | CASSSTGGSYNEQFF | TGTGCCAGCAGTTCCACAGGGGGGTCCTACAATGAGCAGTTCTTC
NA | TRBD2 | TRBJ2-1 | TRBV10-3 | CAISEGFSGGTYNEQFF | TGTGCCATCAGTGAGGGTTTTAGCGGGGGAACCTACAATGAGCAGTTCTTC
NA | NA | TRBJ2-2 | TRBV4-1 | CASSQDGNTGELFF | TGCGCCAGCAGCCAAGACGGGAACACCGGGGAGCTGTTTTTT
once | NA | TRBJ1-1 | TRBV18 | CASSPPGRAGGTEAFF | TGTGCCAGCTCACCACCGGGCAGAGCGGGTGGCACTGAAGCTTTCTTT
NA | TRBD1 | TRBJ2-2 | TRBV11-2 | CASSWRQGNTGELFF | TGTGCCAGCAGCTGGCGACAGGGGAACACCGGGGAGCTGTTTTTT
NA | NA | TRBJ1-5 | TRBV7-9 | CASSLAGGAQHF | TGTGCCAGCAGCTTAGCCGGGGGTGCCCAGCATTTT
NA | NA | TRBJ2-7 | TRBV10-2 | CASSDETELYEQYF | TGCGCCAGCAGTGATGAGACAGAATTATACGAGCAGTACTTC
NA | NA | TRBJ1-2 | TRBV9 | CASSVAAGTNYGYTF | TGTGCCAGCAGCGTAGCAGCAGGGACTAACTATGGCTACACCTTC
NA | NA | TRBJ1-2 | TRBV19 | CASSMEGTNYGYTF | TGTGCCAGTAGTATGGAGGGAACTAACTATGGCTACACCTTC
NA | NA | TRBJ1-4 | TRBV19 | CASTLAGDSVVKLFF | TGTGCCAGTACCCTCGCAGGGGATTCGGTCGTAAAACTGTTTTTT
NA | TRBD1 | TRBJ1-5 | TRBV10-3 | CAISATRGGENQPQHF | TGTGCCATCAGTGCGACGAGAGGGGGCGAGAATCAGCCCCAGCATTTT
NA | NA | TRBJ2-7 | TRBV5-5 | CASSLGRVSSYEQYF | TGTGCCAGCAGCTTGGGCAGGGTGAGCTCCTACGAGCAGTACTTC
NA | TRBD1 | TRBJ2-1 | TRBV7-9 | CASSSDRTGNEQFF | TGTGCCAGCAGCTCGGACAGGACGGGAAATGAGCAGTTCTTC
NA | TRBD1 | TRBJ1-1 | TRBV7-2 | CASRVQGATEAFF | TGTGCCAGCAGGGTACAGGGGGCTACTGAAGCTTTCTTT
NA | TRBD2 | TRBJ2-1 | TRBV9 | CASSFSGTSYEQFF | TGTGCCAGCAGCTTCTCGGGGACTAGCTATGAGCAGTTCTTC
NA | TRBD1 | TRBJ2-1 | TRBV5-1 | CASSPGQGGNEQFF | TGCGCCAGCAGCCCGGGACAGGGAGGGAATGAGCAGTTCTTC
NA | NA | TRBJ1-2 | TRBV18 | CASSPDGGVYGYTF | TGTGCCAGCTCACCAGACGGAGGGGTCTATGGCTACACCTTC
NA | NA | TRBJ2-1 | TRBV11-2 | CASSFSSGARDNEQFF | TGTGCCAGCAGCTTTTCGTCGGGAGCTAGGGACAATGAGCAGTTCTTC
NA | TRBD2 | TRBJ2-5 | TRBV27 | CASSLGGLAGGLGETQYF | TGTGCCAGCAGTTTAGGAGGACTAGCGGGAGGGTTGGGAGAGACCCAGTACTTC
NA | NA | TRBJ2-1 | TRBV7-3 | CASSLTTKTGSYNEQFF | TGTGCCAGCAGCCTCACGACCAAAACAGGCTCCTACAATGAGCAGTTCTTC
NA | TRBD2 | TRBJ2-2 | TRBV4-1 | CASSRGGLALNTGELFF | TGCGCCAGCAGTAGGGGAGGACTAGCGTTGAACACCGGGGAGCTGTTTTTT
NA | TRBD1 | TRBJ1-6 | TRBV6-5 | CASSYDRGPYNSPLHF | TGTGCCAGCAGTTACGACAGGGGGCCTTATAATTCACCCCTCCACTTT
NA | TRBD1 | TRBJ2-7 | TRBV13 | CASSWGTGEQYF | TGTGCCAGCAGCTGGGGGACAGGCGAGCAGTACTTC
NA | NA | TRBJ2-5 | TRBV28 | CAIDAGAPETQYF | TGTGCCATCGATGCAGGGGCCCCAGAGACCCAGTACTTC